This record covers a single T cell receptor (beta chain). The antigen remains undetermined. The sample comes from a study of T cell repertoires in cytomegalovirus infection. Looking at the study overall: Both CMV infection and a matching HLA type were indicated by public TCR beta signatures. Study outcomes and limitations: Carriers of CMV plus the relevant HLA were identified by cumulative public TCR beta family frequency. Dominant in the ex vivo response were TCR beta clonotypes restricted by HLA-C and specific for CMV.

The CDR3 sequence is 14 residues long. The germline CDR1 and CDR2 sequences are MGHRA and YSYEKL. V dropped 5 bases and J dropped 9 bases, with 17 bases sitting between them. From the reads, TCRdb called clonotypes with MiXCR, one entry per CDR3 protein. The sample records roughly 310,000 distinct CDR3 sequences, 25% to 30% being singletons. The input for sequencing was cultured PBMCs, taken from culture after CMV antigen stimulation. The chain has TRBV4-1 and TRBJ2-1, with TRBD1 as a possible D gene (6 bases). The sequence was collected from a human donor in good health (CMV status not recorded). Some clones in this sample may be carry-over from other donors' samples. The CDR3: CASSTRQDGGEQFF. In DNA, the CDR3 is TGCGCCAGCAGCACTCGACAGGATGGCGGTGAGCAGTTCTTC.